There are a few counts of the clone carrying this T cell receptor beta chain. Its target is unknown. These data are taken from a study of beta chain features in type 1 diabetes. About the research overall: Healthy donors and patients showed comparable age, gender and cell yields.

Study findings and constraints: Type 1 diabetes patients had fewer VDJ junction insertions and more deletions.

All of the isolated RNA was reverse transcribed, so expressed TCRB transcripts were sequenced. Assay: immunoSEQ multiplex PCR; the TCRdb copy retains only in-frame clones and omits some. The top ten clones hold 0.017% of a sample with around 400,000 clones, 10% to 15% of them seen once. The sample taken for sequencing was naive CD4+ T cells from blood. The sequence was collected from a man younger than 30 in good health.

The CDR3 sequence is CASSLLDRGTEAFF. CDR3 in DNA: TGTGCCAGCAGTCTACTGGACAGGGGGACTGAAGCTTTCTTT. The rearrangement joins TRBV28 to TRBJ1-1; 10 nucleotides agree with TRBD1. The CDR3 totals 14 residues. The V segment lost 5 bases and the J segment 5 bases; nucleotides outside the gene matches: 5. Germline values: CDR1 MDHEN, CDR2 SYDVKM.